This is a list of T cell receptor beta chains from one sample in a study of cytomegalovirus exposure and HLA in healthy donors. TCRdb's table, derived via immunoSEQ multiplex PCR, lists solely in-frame clones and lacks some. The sample includes about 140,000 clones, around four fifths of them seen just once. The sequenced material came from PBMCs. These receptors all come from a male donor in good health and CMV-seropositive. CDR3s include the opening cysteine and the closing phenylalanine or tryptophan. The D gene is left open where the match is weak. Size values are once, few and many counts, or a class for expanded clones, and some rows have none.

D gene | J gene | CDR3 length | V gene | clone size | CDR3 DNA | CDR3 protein
TRBD1 | TRBJ1-6 | 18 | TRBV18 | NA | TGTGCCAGCTCACTGTACCGGGACAGGGGTGCCTATAATTCACCCCTCCACTTT | CASSLYRDRGAYNSPLHF
TRBD2 | TRBJ2-3 | 18 | TRBV7-6 | NA | TGTGCCAGCAGCTTATCGGAGACTAGCGGGTACGGCACAGATACGCAGTATTTT | CASSLSETSGYGTDTQYF
NA | TRBJ1-1 | 14 | TRBV7-9 | NA | TGTGCCAGCAGCTTACGGTCCGCGGGCACTGAAGCTTTCTTT | CASSLRSAGTEAFF
TRBD1 | TRBJ1-5 | 13 | TRBV5-1 | NA | TGCGCCAGCAGCTTGGGGGGACAGGAGCCCCAGCATTTT | CASSLGGQEPQHF
NA | TRBJ1-2 | 15 | TRBV6-5 | NA | TGTGCCAGCAGTTACTCAGTCAGGGGACACTATGGCTACACCTTC | CASSYSVRGHYGYTF
NA | TRBJ2-7 | 15 | TRBV13 | NA | TGTGCCAGCAGCTTAGGAGGAGGGGTAGCCTACGAGCAGTACTTC | CASSLGGGVAYEQYF
TRBD2 | TRBJ2-2 | 15 | TRBV19 | once | TGTGCCAGCCGGCGACTAGCGGGAGACAGCGGGGAGCTGTTTTTT | CASRRLAGDSGELFF
NA | TRBJ2-1 | 20 | TRBV12-2 | NA | TGTGCAAGTCGCTTATTACCCCTTCCCCAGGCAGGAGGGATATTAGATGAGCAGTTCTTC | CASRLLPLPQAGGILDEQFF
TRBD1 | TRBJ1-2 | 15 | TRBV7-6 | NA | TGTGCCAGCAGCTTAGCGCCGACAGGGATAGGCGGCTACACCTTC | CASSLAPTGIGGYTF
TRBD1 | TRBJ2-7 | 15 | TRBV30 | NA | TGTGCCTGGAGGGGACAGCCACCGACTACCTACGAGCAGTACTTC | CAWRGQPPTTYEQYF
TRBD2 | TRBJ2-1 | 17 | TRBV5-6 | NA | TGTGCCAGCAGCTTGGGACTAGCGGGGGGGGACTACAATGAGCAGTTCTTC | CASSLGLAGGDYNEQFF
TRBD2 | TRBJ2-5 | 16 | TRBV4-2 | many | TGTGCCAGCAGCCCCCGACTAGCGGGAGAGGGAGAGACCCAGTACTTC | CASSPRLAGEGETQYF
NA | TRBJ2-5 | 11 | TRBV5-8 | few | TGTGCCAGCAGCCTCAGAGGGACCCAGTACTTC | CASSLRGTQYF
NA | TRBJ1-3 | 15 | TRBV7-9 | NA | TGTGCCAGCATACTTTCCGGGATCTCTGGAAACACCATATATTTT | CASILSGISGNTIYF
NA | TRBJ2-7 | 14 | TRBV11-2 | few | TGTGCCAGCAGCTTTCGACTAGAGGGGTACGAGCAGTACTTC | CASSFRLEGYEQYF
NA | TRBJ1-1 | 15 | TRBV19 | NA | TGTGCCAGTAGTATCGCCAGGGGAGTGAACACTGAAGCTTTCTTT | CASSIARGVNTEAFF
TRBD1 | TRBJ2-2 | 15 | TRBV19 | NA | TGTGCCAGTAGTATCGGACAGGGGAGCACCGGGGAGCTGTTTTTT | CASSIGQGSTGELFF
TRBD2 | TRBJ2-3 | 16 | TRBV5-1 | NA | TGCGCCAGCAGCCTCAAGACTAGCAGTAGCACAGATACGCAGTATTTT | CASSLKTSSSTDTQYF
NA | TRBJ1-4 | 16 | TRBV4-1 | NA | TGCGCCAGCAGCCACCCCTCCCGGAGTCTTCTTGAAAAACTGTTTTTT | CASSHPSRSLLEKLFF
TRBD1 | TRBJ2-7 | 15 | TRBV5-4 | NA | TGTGCCAGCAGCTTGGGAGACAGGGGGCACTACGAGCAGTACTTC | CASSLGDRGHYEQYF
TRBD2 | TRBJ2-7 | 17 | TRBV4-2 | NA | TGTGCCAGCAGCCAGTGGGGACTAGCGGAGTCCTCCTACGAGCAGTACTTC | CASSQWGLAESSYEQYF
TRBD2 | TRBJ2-7 | 16 | TRBV6-5 | NA | TGTGCCAGCAGTTACGGGGGCGGGAGGGCCGAGTACGAGCAGTACTTC | CASSYGGGRAEYEQYF
NA | TRBJ2-7 | 14 | TRBV10-3 | NA | TGTGCCATCAGTGAAGACAACAGCATCTACGAGCAGTACTTC | CAISEDNSIYEQYF
TRBD2 | TRBJ2-1 | 16 | TRBV2 | once | TGTGCCACATTTTTACTAGCGGCGAGCTCCTACAATGAGCAGTTCTTC | CATFLLAASSYNEQFF
TRBD1 | TRBJ1-5 | 15 | TRBV15 | once | TGTGCCACCCAGGACAGGGGCCTCTCAAGAACGCCCCAGCATTTT | CATQDRGLSRTPQHF
NA | TRBJ1-2 | 14 | TRBV5-4 | once | TGTGCCAGCAGTCTACAGGTAGTACCAGATGGCTACACCTTC | CASSLQVVPDGYTF
TRBD1 | TRBJ1-3 | 16 | TRBV10-3 | NA | TGTGCCATCAGTGGGACAGGGGATATATCTGGAAACACCATATATTTT | CAISGTGDISGNTIYF
NA | TRBJ2-6 | 15 | TRBV19 | few | TGTGCCAGTAGCTGGGCAGATACTGGGGCCAACGTCCTAACTTTC | CASSWADTGANVLTF
NA | TRBJ2-4 | 16 | TRBV7-2 | few | TGTGCCAGCAGCTTATCGGCCGCGGGTAGCAAAAACATTCAGTACTTC | CASSLSAAGSKNIQYF
TRBD2 | TRBJ2-2 | 16 | TRBV7-9 | NA | TGTGCCAGCAGGTTACCGGGACTAGTGGGGGCCGGGGAGCTGTTTTTT | CASRLPGLVGAGELFF
TRBD1 | TRBJ2-7 | 15 | TRBV28 | NA | TGTGCCAGCAGTCCGGGCAGGGGGCCACCCTACGAGCAGTACTTC | CASSPGRGPPYEQYF
NA | TRBJ2-7 | 14 | TRBV7-3 | NA | TGTGCCAGCAGCCCATCAGGGGATACCTACGAGCAGTACTTC | CASSPSGDTYEQYF
TRBD2 | TRBJ2-1 | 15 | TRBV2 | NA | TGTGCCAGCAGGTCTCTAGCGGGATCGGGGAATGAGCAGTTCTTC | CASRSLAGSGNEQFF
TRBD1 | TRBJ2-7 | 17 | TRBV28 | NA | TGTGCCAGCAGTTTACGGGGGACAGGGAAAAAAGGTGGCGAGCAGTACTTC | CASSLRGTGKKGGEQYF
NA | TRBJ1-4 | 14 | TRBV4-3 | NA | TGCGCCAGCAGCCAAGATCAACTTATTGAAAAACTGTTTTTT | CASSQDQLIEKLFF
TRBD2 | TRBJ2-1 | 15 | TRBV6-6 | NA | TGTGCCAGCAGTTACTCGGTAGCGGGAAATTATGAGCAGTTCTTC | CASSYSVAGNYEQFF
TRBD1 | TRBJ1-6 | 14 | TRBV5-4 | NA | TGTGCCAGCAGGACAGGGCTAGATGATTCACCCCTCCACTTT | CASRTGLDDSPLHF
TRBD1 | TRBJ2-2 | 14 | TRBV2 | NA | TGTGCCAGCAGTGTGGACAGGGGGGTAGGGGAGCTGTTTTTT | CASSVDRGVGELFF
TRBD1 | TRBJ2-2 | 15 | TRBV7-8 | NA | TGTGCCAGCAGCCTAGACAGGGGACACGCCGGGGAGCTGTTTTTT | CASSLDRGHAGELFF
TRBD1 | TRBJ1-6 | 16 | TRBV7-6 | NA | TGTGCCAGCAGCTTAGCTGGGACAGAGATTAATTCACCCCTCCACTTT | CASSLAGTEINSPLHF
NA | TRBJ1-1 | 15 | TRBV4-3 | NA | TGCGCCAGCAGCCAAGCGACAGTCGACTACACTGAAGCTTTCTTT | CASSQATVDYTEAFF
NA | TRBJ2-5 | 15 | TRBV7-6 | NA | TGTGCCAGCAGCTTATCAGGATCGTACCAAGAGACCCAGTACTTC | CASSLSGSYQETQYF
NA | TRBJ2-7 | 16 | TRBV28 | NA | TGTGCCAGCAGTTCTTACCCATTGGCTGGCTCCTACGAGCAGTACTTC | CASSSYPLAGSYEQYF
NA | TRBJ2-2 | 16 | TRBV21-1 | NA | TGTGCCAGCAGCAAAAGGGCTAGCGGGGGAATCGGGGAGCTGTTTTTT | CASSKRASGGIGELFF
TRBD1 | TRBJ1-2 | 16 | TRBV7-8 | few | TGTGCCAGCAGCTTAGGGGGACAGGTGTATAACTATGGCTACACCTTC | CASSLGGQVYNYGYTF
TRBD1 | TRBJ1-1 | 13 | TRBV11-1 | NA | TGTGCCAGCAGACGGGACAGGTACACTGAAGCTTTCTTT | CASRRDRYTEAFF
NA | TRBJ2-1 | 13 | TRBV28 | few | TGTGCCAGCAGTCGACAGACGGGCAATGAGCAGTTCTTC | CASSRQTGNEQFF
TRBD1 | TRBJ1-6 | 16 | TRBV10-3 | NA | TGTGCCATCAGTGGCGCCACAGGGGGCATTGATTCACCCCTCCACTTT | CAISGATGGIDSPLHF
NA | TRBJ2-7 | 14 | TRBV10-1 | once | TGCGCCAGCAGTGAAAGGACTTCGGGATACGAGCAGTACTTC | CASSERTSGYEQYF
NA | TRBJ1-1 | 13 | TRBV7-9 | NA | TGTGCCAGCAGCTTATCCGTGAACACTGAAGCTTTCTTT | CASSLSVNTEAFF
NA | TRBJ2-1 | 15 | TRBV29-1 | NA | TGCAGCGTTGAAGATGGGGCAGGGATAATCGATGAGCAGTTCTTC | CSVEDGAGIIDEQFF
TRBD2 | TRBJ2-3 | 15 | TRBV7-9 | NA | TGTGCCAGCAGCTTAGTGGGACTAGCGGGAGATACGCAGTATTTT | CASSLVGLAGDTQYF
NA | TRBJ2-1 | 15 | TRBV27 | once | TGTGCCAGCAGTGTGACTAGTATGGGCTACAATGAGCAGTTCTTC | CASSVTSMGYNEQFF
TRBD1 | TRBJ2-2 | 15 | TRBV7-9 | NA | TGTGCCAGCAGCTTCGGCAGGGGGCAAACCGGGGAGCTGTTTTTT | CASSFGRGQTGELFF
NA | TRBJ1-1 | 16 | TRBV15 | NA | TGTGCCACCAGCAGAGATAGTGCGAGGGTGAACACTGAAGCTTTCTTT | CATSRDSARVNTEAFF
NA | TRBJ1-5 | 18 | TRBV19 | NA | TGTGCCAGCCATCCCCGCGGCGACAGTCCGTATAGCAATCAGCCCCAGCATTTT | CASHPRGDSPYSNQPQHF
NA | TRBJ2-7 | 14 | TRBV6-5 | NA | TGTGCCAGCAGTTACGCCGACAGCTCCTACGAGCAGTACTTC | CASSYADSSYEQYF
TRBD1 | TRBJ1-2 | 15 | TRBV5-4 | few | TGTGCCAGCAGCTTGCCCGACAGGGGCATCTATGGCTACACCTTC | CASSLPDRGIYGYTF
NA | TRBJ1-1 | 14 | TRBV29-1 | few | TGCAGCGTTCTCCACCAGGTGAAGAACACTGAAGCTTTCTTT | CSVLHQVKNTEAFF
TRBD2 | TRBJ2-2 | 16 | TRBV7-6 | NA | TGTGCCAGCAGCAAAACTAGCGGGGGGAACACCGGGGAGCTGTTTTTT | CASSKTSGGNTGELFF